This passage covers 15 T cell receptor beta chains from one sample sequenced in a study of shared clonotypes between healthy human individuals. The table came from immunoSEQ multiplex PCR; TCRdb's copy has only in-frame clones and leaves some out. The sample holds 2 million to 2.5 million clones, roughly 93% seen once. Material for sequencing was naive CD4+ T cells from PBMCs. Subset of the sample: CD45RA+ positively selected. The receptor source for this set is a young man in good health. Some clones in this sample may be carry-over from other donors' samples.

The chain employs TRBV5-8 and TRBJ2-2; unclear D gene. Per the germline V gene, CDR1 is SGHTS and CDR2 is YDEGEE. V was cut by 2 bases and J by 5 bases, with 4 bases left in between. This CDR3 comprises 12 residues. The CDR3 loop is CASSFKTGELFF. CDR3 DNA sequence: TGTGCCAGCAGCTTTAAGACCGGGGAGCTGTTTTTT.

The chain recombines TRBV2 with TRBJ2-3; D call uncertain. V shed 5 bases and J shed 5 bases, with 5 bases lying between them. CDR1 and CDR2 from the germline V gene are SNHLY and FYNNEI. There are 11 residues in the CDR3. The CDR3 coding sequence is TGTGCCAGCAGTAGCGTAGATACGCAGTATTTT. It is translated as CASSSVDTQYF. Complete variable domain (other parts from reference TRBV2 and TRBJ2-3): EPEVTQTPSHQVTQMGQEVILRCVPISNHLYFYWYRQILGQKVEFLVSFYNNEISEKSEIFDDQFSVERPDGSNFTLKIRSTKLEDSAMYFCASSSVDTQYFGPGTRLTVL.

The rearrangement links TRBV6-1 to TRBJ1-6, with D uncertain. CDR3 length: 13 residues. From germline, CDR1 is MNHNS and CDR2 SASEGT. Trimming removed 7 bases from V and 10 bases from J, with 14 bases in between. DNA of the CDR3: TGTGCCAGCAATGCGTCCGGGAGGTCACCCCTCCACTTT. Translated, it gives CASNASGRSPLHF.

The chain has TRBV13 and TRBJ2-5; TRBD2 matches at 11 bases. The CDR3 covers 15 residues. The germline gives CDR1 PRHDT, CDR2 FYEKMQ (reference sequence). J gave up 5 bases and V 3 bases, and 5 bases lay outside the gene matches. The CDR3 is CASSFSGRADETQYF. CDR3 nucleotides: TGTGCCAGCAGCTTTAGCGGGAGGGCCGATGAGACCCAGTACTTC.

The chain has TRBV28 and TRBJ1-4; D unclear. V was pared by 5 bases and J by 0 bases, with 13 bases between. In germline, CDR1 is MDHEN, CDR2 SYDVKM. This CDR3 comprises 16 residues. The CDR3 DNA reads as TGTGCCAGCAGTCCCTCGGGAGCCGCAACTAATGAAAAACTGTTTTTT. It yields the protein CASSPSGAATNEKLFF.

The CDR3 coding sequence is TGTGCCAGCAGCCCGCGCCCGGCTCCGGGCGAGCAGTACTTC. Amino acid sequence: CASSPRPAPGEQYF. The chain employs TRBV5-4 and TRBJ2-7, with no clear D. The CDR3 covers 14 residues. Germline V gene lookup returns CDR1 SGHNT and CDR2 YYREEE (reference sequence). The ends were cut back, 4 bases at V and 6 bases at J, with 17 bases in the middle.

The CDR3 spells CASSPGVHYGYTF. CDR3 DNA sequence: TGTGCCAGCAGTCCCGGGGTCCACTATGGCTACACCTTC. The chain joins TRBV27 to TRBJ1-2, with no clear D. Germline V gene data show CDR1 as MNHEY and CDR2 as SMNVEV (reference sequence). The CDR3 consists of 13 residues. V was shortened by 5 bases and J by 3 bases, with 10 bases between the two germline ends.

Here the CDR3 DNA reads TGCGCCAGCAGCCAAGGGACAGGAGCGTACAATGAGCAGTTCTTC. This sequence encodes CASSQGTGAYNEQFF. This sequence joins TRBV4-3 and TRBJ2-1; 7 nucleotides match TRBD1. The germline CDR1 and CDR2 sequences are LGHNA and YSLEER. The CDR3 covers 15 residues. The J segment lost 4 bases and the V segment lost 1 base, leaving 4 bases of the junction unmatched.

Only a few counts were recorded for this clone. The V gene is TRBV10-3, the J gene TRBJ1-1, with 10 bases lining up with TRBD1. Germline V gives CDR1 ENHRY, CDR2 SYGVKD. This CDR3 spans 14 amino acids. The J segment lost 3 bases and the V segment lost 6 bases, leaving 4 bases of the junction unmatched. CDR3 sequence (DNA): TGTGCCATCAGCCGACAGGGGGCGGACACTGAAGCTTTCTTT. Protein product: CAISRQGADTEAFF.

Concerning this clone itself: This same CDR3 is encoded by further DNA sequences in the sample. CDR3 DNA sequence: TGTGCCAGCTCACCAGGGGATACGCAGTATTTT. Its protein product is CASSPGDTQYF. The chain has TRBV18 and TRBJ2-3, with D unclear. CDR3 length equals 11 residues. V gave up 2 bases and J gave up 6 bases, with 3 bases separating them. Germline V gives CDR1 KGHSH, CDR2 LQKENI.

This clone occurred once. A single base separates this from a much larger clone, so it may be a read error. In the same sample, other DNA sequences code for this CDR3. The J gene is TRBJ1-5, the V gene TRBV6-1, with no clear D. Germline CDR1 and CDR2: MNHNS and SASEGT. The CDR3 has 11 amino acids. The V end lost 6 bases, the J end lost 1 base, and 1 base lay between the germline ends. The CDR3 bases are TGTGCCAGCAGGAGCAATCAGCCCCAGCATTTT. As protein: CASRSNQPQHF.

The rearrangement uses TRBV6-5 and TRBJ2-1; TRBD2 matches at 12 bases. Unmatched junction bases numbered 6, after V lost 5 bases and J lost 7 bases. Germline CDR1 is MNHEY and CDR2 is SVGAGI. This CDR3 is built from 15 residues. The CDR3 spells CASSQTSGSWNEQFF. The CDR3 DNA reads as TGTGCCAGCAGTCAGACTAGCGGGAGTTGGAATGAGCAGTTCTTC.

The chain combines TRBV5-6 with TRBJ1-6; D ambiguous. V shed 5 bases and J shed 10 bases, with 10 bases lying between them. The germline gives CDR1 SGHDT, CDR2 YYEEEE. The CDR3 consists of 12 residues. The CDR3 protein is CASSTPGSPLHF. Here the CDR3 DNA reads TGTGCCAGCAGTACTCCCGGGTCACCCCTCCACTTT.

This chain uses TRBV4-1 with TRBJ2-5; TRBD1 matches 12 bases. Matching the DNA end better, TRBJ2-7 makes the J call doubtful. This CDR3 contains 15 residues. From germline, CDR1 is MGHRA and CDR2 YSYEKL. CDR3 sequence: CASSQGRDRGREQYF. CDR3 in DNA: TGCGCCAGCAGCCAAGGGCGGGACAGGGGGCGCGAGCAGTACTTC.

This sequence joins TRBV5-4 and TRBJ2-5; tentatively, D is TRBD2 (6 bases). Trimming stripped 4 bases from V and 4 bases from J, with 14 bases between. The CDR3 consists of 14 residues. The germline CDR1 and CDR2 sequences are SGHNT and YYREEE (reference sequence). The CDR3: CASSGSLGGETQYF. The CDR3 nucleotides read TGTGCCAGCAGCGGGAGTCTCGGGGGAGAGACCCAGTACTTC.